This T cell receptor beta chain was recovered during a study of human T cells and chemical hapten exposure. Whole-study findings and limits: Donor immune responses may differ from healthy people's, since all donors had alopecia.

This clonotype showed up just a few times. The antigen remains undetermined. Time point specified: patch test 1, 2 weeks after DPC sensitization. Indicated treatment: therapeutic diphenylcyclopropenone sensitization with weekly scalp DPC. Phlebotomy was performed prior to application of every patch test. TCRdb re-called the RACE reads through MiXCR, storing one row per CDR3 protein. The sample contains around 52,000 distinct CDR3 sequences, approximately 9.3% of which appear only once. This TCR was recovered from a woman between 40 and 50 years old with alopecia areata. Some clones in this sample may be carry-over from other donors' samples. The sample here was whole blood, taken in connection with sensitization to the hapten diphenylcyclopropenone (DPC).

The CDR3 bases are TGTGCCACCAGCAGACCAAAGAGCTCTGGGGCCAACGTCCTGACTTTC. Its translation: CATSRPKSSGANVLTF. The rearrangement links TRBV15 to TRBJ2-6; no clear D gene. CDR1 and CDR2 (germline): LNHNV, YYDKDF (reference sequence). Trimming took 2 bases from V and 0 from J, leaving 8 bases between them. The CDR3 has 16 amino acids.